The rows below give T cell receptor beta chains drawn from one sample of a study of beta chain features in type 1 diabetes. Profiling relied on immunoSEQ multiplex PCR, and the TCRdb table lists in-frame clones only, not all of them. The sample holds some 160,000 clones, about 10% seen once. The sequencing sample was made of central memory CD4+ T cells from blood. The receptors come from a woman in her thirties with type 1 diabetes. The CDR3 runs from the conserved cysteine through the conserved F or W.

TRBV19,CASLSGTGGYGYTF
TRBV7-2,CASSFTALNTEAFF
TRBV28,CASTWGTSGYNEQFF
TRBV4-1,CASSQGLGGGGDTQYF
TRBV4-1,CASSQGQGVTGELFF
TRBV6-6,CASTGGNTEAFF
TRBV7-3,CASSLSQANEQFF
TRBV5-1,CASSLNGEFTYEQYF
TRBV9,CASSVVSGRIETQYF
TRBV6-6,CASSYTEYSNQPQHF